This T cell receptor beta chain was observed in a study of T and B cells in COVID-19 patients. From blood, about 250-500 ng of genomic DNA served as TRB template. Germline CDR1 and CDR2: MNHEY and SMNVEV (reference sequence). J was trimmed by 6 bases and V by 7 bases; bases with no gene match: 4. The CDR3 contains 13 residues. Multiplex PCR with BIOMED2 TRB-A/B primer pools amplified TRB rearrangements. One entry per CDR3 protein results from TCRdb running MiXCR on the multiplex PCR reads. The sample includes about 9,500 distinct CDR3 sequences, under 30% of them seen just once. This sequence joins TRBV27 and TRBJ2-2; 8 nucleotides match TRBD1. The sequencing input was blood. The receptor was derived from a human donor who had recovered from COVID-19. CDR3 loop: CASNDRGPGELFF. In nucleotides, the CDR3 is TGTGCCAGCAATGACAGGGGCCCCGGGGAGCTGTTTTTT.